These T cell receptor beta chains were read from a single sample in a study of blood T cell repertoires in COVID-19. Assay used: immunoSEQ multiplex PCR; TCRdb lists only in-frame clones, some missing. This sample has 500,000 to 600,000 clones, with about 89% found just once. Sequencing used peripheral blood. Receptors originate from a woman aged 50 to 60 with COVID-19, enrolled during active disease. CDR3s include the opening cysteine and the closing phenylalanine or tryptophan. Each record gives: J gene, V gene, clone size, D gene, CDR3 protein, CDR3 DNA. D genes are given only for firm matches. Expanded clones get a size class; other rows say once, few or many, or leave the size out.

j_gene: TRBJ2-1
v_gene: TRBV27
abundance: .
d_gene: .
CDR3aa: CASSFLGGTYNEQFF
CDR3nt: TGTGCCAGCAGTTTTTTAGGGGGAACCTACAATGAGCAGTTCTTC

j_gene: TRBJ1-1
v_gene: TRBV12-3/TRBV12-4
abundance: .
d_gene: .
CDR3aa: CASNPDSRTEAFF
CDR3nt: TGTGCCAGCAATCCGGACAGCCGCACTGAAGCTTTCTTT

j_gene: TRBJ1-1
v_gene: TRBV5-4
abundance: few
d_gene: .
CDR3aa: CASSWHRNTEAFF
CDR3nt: TGTGCCAGCAGCTGGCACAGGAACACTGAAGCTTTCTTT

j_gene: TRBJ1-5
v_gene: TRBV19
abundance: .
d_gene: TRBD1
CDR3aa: CASSPQVTGGGQPQHF
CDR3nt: TGTGCCAGTAGTCCGCAGGTGACAGGGGGAGGTCAGCCCCAGCATTTT

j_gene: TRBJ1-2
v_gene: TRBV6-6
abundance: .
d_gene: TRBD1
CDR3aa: CASRKDRGLDGYTF
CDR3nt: TGTGCCAGCAGAAAGGACAGGGGGCTGGATGGCTACACCTTC

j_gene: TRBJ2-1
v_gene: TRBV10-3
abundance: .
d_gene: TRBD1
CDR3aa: CASFGPGQGANEQFF
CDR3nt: TGTGCCAGCTTCGGACCGGGACAGGGGGCCAATGAGCAGTTCTTC

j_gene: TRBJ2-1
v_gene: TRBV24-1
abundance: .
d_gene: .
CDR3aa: CATSDRTASSYNEQFF
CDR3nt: TGTGCCACCAGTGACAGGACTGCGAGCTCCTACAATGAGCAGTTCTTC

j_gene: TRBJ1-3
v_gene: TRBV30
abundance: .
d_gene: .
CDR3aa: CAWSVGALSSGNTIYF
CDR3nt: TGTGCCTGGAGTGTAGGGGCATTAAGCTCTGGAAACACCATATATTTT

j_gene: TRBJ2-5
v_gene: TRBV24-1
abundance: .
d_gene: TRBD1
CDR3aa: CATSDPTGRGKETQYF
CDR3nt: TGTGCCACCAGTGATCCGACAGGGAGAGGTAAAGAGACCCAGTACTTC

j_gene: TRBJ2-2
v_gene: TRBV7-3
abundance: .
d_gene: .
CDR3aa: CASSLETGPGELFF
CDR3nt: TGTGCCAGCAGCTTAGAGACAGGACCGGGGGAGCTGTTTTTT

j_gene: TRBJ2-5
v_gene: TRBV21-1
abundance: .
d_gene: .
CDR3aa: CASERQGEFAETQYF
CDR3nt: TGTGCCAGTGAGCGGCAGGGGGAGTTTGCGGAGACCCAGTACTTC

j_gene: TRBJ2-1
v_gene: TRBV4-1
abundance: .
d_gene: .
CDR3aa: CASSQDPFGLGGNEQFF
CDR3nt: TGCGCCAGCAGCCAAGATCCGTTCGGATTAGGCGGCAATGAGCAGTTCTTC

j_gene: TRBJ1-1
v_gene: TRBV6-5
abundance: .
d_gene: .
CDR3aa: CASSYGDTEAFF
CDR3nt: TGTGCCAGCAGTTACGGAGACACTGAAGCTTTCTTT

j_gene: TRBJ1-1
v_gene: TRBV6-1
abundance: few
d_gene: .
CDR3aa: CASSAPGTPDMNTEAFF
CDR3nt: TGTGCCAGCAGTGCACCCGGGACACCCGATATGAACACTGAAGCTTTCTTT

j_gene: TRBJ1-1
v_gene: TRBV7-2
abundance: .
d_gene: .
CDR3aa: CASSLEANTEAFF
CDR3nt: TGTGCCAGCAGCCTCGAGGCGAACACTGAAGCTTTCTTT

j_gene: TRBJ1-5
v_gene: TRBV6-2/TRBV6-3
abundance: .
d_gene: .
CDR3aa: CASSYSGYHQPQHF
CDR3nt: TGTGCCAGCAGTTATTCAGGATACCATCAGCCCCAGCATTTT

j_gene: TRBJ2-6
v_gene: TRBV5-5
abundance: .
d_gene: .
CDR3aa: CASSFSSGANVLTF
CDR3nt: TGTGCCAGCAGCTTTAGCTCTGGGGCCAACGTCCTGACTTTC

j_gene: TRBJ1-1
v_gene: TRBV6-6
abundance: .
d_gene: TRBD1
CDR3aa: CASTYGTDLDTEAFF
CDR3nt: TGTGCCAGCACTTACGGGACAGACCTTGACACTGAAGCTTTCTTT

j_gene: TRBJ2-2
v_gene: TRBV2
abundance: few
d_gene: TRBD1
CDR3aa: CASRDRGGTGELFF
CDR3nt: TGTGCCAGCAGGGACAGGGGGGGCACCGGGGAGCTGTTTTTT

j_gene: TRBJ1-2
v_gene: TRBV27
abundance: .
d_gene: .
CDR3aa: CASSLGQTYGYTF
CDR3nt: TGTGCCAGCAGTTTAGGACAGACCTATGGCTACACCTTC

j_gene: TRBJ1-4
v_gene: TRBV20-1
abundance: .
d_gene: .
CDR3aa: CSASQGEKLFF
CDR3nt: TGCAGTGCTTCACAGGGAGAAAAACTGTTTTTT

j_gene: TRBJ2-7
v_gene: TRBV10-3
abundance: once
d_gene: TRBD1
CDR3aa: CAIRPGQGYEQYF
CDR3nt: TGTGCCATCAGGCCGGGACAGGGTTACGAGCAGTACTTC

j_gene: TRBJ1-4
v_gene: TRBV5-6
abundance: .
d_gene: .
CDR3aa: CASSSPSRGMREKLFF
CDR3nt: TGTGCCAGCAGTTCGCCGAGCCGGGGGATGAGGGAAAAACTGTTTTTT

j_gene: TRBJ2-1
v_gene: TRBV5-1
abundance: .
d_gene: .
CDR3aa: CASSPGLIGNSNEQFF
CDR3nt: TGCGCCAGCAGCCCCGGTCTTATCGGGAACTCCAATGAGCAGTTCTTC

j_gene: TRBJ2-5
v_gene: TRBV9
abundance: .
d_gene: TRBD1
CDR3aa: CASSEAGTGVETQYF
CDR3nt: TGTGCCAGCAGCGAGGCCGGGACAGGGGTTGAGACCCAGTACTTC

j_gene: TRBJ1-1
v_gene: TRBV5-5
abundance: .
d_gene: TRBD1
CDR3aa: CASSPGTGGVLNTEAFF
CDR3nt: TGTGCCAGCAGTCCGGGGACAGGGGGCGTTTTGAACACTGAAGCTTTCTTT

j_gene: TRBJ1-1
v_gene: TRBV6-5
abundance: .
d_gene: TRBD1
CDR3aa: CASSYGRGRESEAFF
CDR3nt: TGTGCCAGCAGTTACGGCAGGGGGCGCGAATCTGAAGCTTTCTTT

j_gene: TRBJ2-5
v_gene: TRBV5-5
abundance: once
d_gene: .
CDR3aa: CASSLGGRQETQYF
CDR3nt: TGTGCCAGCAGCTTAGGAGGGCGCCAAGAGACCCAGTACTTC

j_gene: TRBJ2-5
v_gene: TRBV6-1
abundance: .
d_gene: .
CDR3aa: CASSEIGADSETQYF
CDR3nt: TGTGCCAGCAGTGAGATAGGGGCTGACTCAGAGACCCAGTACTTC

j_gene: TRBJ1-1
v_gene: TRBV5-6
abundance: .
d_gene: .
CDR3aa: CASSLRNNLNTEAFF
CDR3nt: TGTGCCAGCAGCTTGCGAAACAATCTGAACACTGAAGCTTTCTTT

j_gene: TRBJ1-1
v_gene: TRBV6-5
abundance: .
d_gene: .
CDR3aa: CASRHNVAALPEAFF
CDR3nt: TGTGCCAGCAGACACAATGTCGCGGCCCTCCCTGAAGCTTTCTTT

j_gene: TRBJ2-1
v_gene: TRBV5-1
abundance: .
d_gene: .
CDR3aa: CASSLDPGAYNEQFF
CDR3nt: TGCGCCAGCAGCTTGGATCCAGGGGCGTACAATGAGCAGTTCTTC

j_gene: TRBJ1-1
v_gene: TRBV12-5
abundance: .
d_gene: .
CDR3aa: CASGYRSEAFF
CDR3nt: TGTGCTAGTGGATATCGTTCTGAAGCTTTCTTT

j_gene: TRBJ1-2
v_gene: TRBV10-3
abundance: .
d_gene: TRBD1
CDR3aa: CATSGTGETFYGYTF
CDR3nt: TGTGCCACCTCCGGGACAGGGGAGACTTTCTATGGCTACACCTTC

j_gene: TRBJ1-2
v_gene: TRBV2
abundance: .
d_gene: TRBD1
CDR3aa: CASRAGGATPQGYTF
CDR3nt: TGTGCCAGCAGGGCAGGGGGCGCGACCCCCCAGGGCTACACCTTC

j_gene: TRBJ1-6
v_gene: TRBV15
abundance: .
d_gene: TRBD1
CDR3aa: CATSRDGTGSSPLHF
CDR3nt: TGTGCCACCAGCAGAGACGGGACAGGTTCATCCCCCCTCCACTTT

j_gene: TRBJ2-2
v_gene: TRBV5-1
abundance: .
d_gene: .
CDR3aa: CASSLGQTGELFF
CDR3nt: TGCGCCAGCAGCTTGGGACAGACCGGGGAGCTGTTTTTT

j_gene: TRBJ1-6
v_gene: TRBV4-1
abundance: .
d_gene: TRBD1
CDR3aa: CASSQDHLTGGLYSPLHF
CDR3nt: TGCGCCAGCAGCCAAGATCACCTGACAGGGGGTCTTTATTCACCCCTCCACTTT

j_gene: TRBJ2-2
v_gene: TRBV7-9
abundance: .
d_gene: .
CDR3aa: CASSLGANTGELFF
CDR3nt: TGTGCCAGCAGCCTCGGTGCGAACACCGGGGAGCTGTTTTTT

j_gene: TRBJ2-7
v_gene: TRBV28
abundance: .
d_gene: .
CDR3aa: CASRPGQSYEQYF
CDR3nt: TGTGCCAGCAGGCCGGGACAATCCTACGAGCAGTACTTC

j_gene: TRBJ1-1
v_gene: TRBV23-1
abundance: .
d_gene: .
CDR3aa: CASSQSVLRVF
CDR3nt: TGCGCCAGCAGTCAATCGGTCTTGCGCGTCTTT

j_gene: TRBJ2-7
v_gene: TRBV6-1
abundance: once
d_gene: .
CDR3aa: CASSEQTGTYEQYF
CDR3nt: TGTGCCAGCAGTGAACAGACAGGTACCTACGAGCAGTACTTC